Listed below are T cell receptor beta chains from one sample, sequenced in a study of T cells in Graves' hyperthyroidism and ophthalmopathy. TCRdb recomputed calls from the multiplex PCR reads with MiXCR, one row per CDR3 protein. In the table there are around 380,000 distinct CDR3 sequences, roughly 12% of which are singletons. The sequenced sample was blood. The receptor set was obtained from a man aged 30 to 39 with Graves' hyperthyroidism that later progressed to Graves' ophthalmopathy. Each CDR3 is given with its conserved first and last residue. Fields, in order: V gene, D gene, clone size, J gene, CDR3 length, CDR3 protein, CDR3 DNA. D genes are given only for firm matches. Size is stated for part of the rows, as once, few or many counts, or as a class when the clone is expanded.

v_gene: TRBV7-8
d_gene: NA
abundance: many
j_gene: TRBJ2-7
len: 12
CDR3aa: CASSSQWDEQYF
CDR3nt: TGTGCCAGCAGCTCACAGTGGGACGAGCAGTACTTC

v_gene: TRBV4-2
d_gene: NA
abundance: few
j_gene: TRBJ2-7
len: 13
CDR3aa: CASSHESSYEQYF
CDR3nt: TGTGCCAGCAGCCATGAAAGTTCCTACGAGCAGTACTTC

v_gene: TRBV28
d_gene: NA
abundance: few
j_gene: TRBJ2-1
len: 13
CDR3aa: CASTLDSFNEQFF
CDR3nt: TGTGCCAGCACCTTGGACTCCTTCAATGAGCAGTTCTTC

v_gene: TRBV12-3/TRBV12-4
d_gene: NA
abundance: many
j_gene: TRBJ1-5
len: 13
CDR3aa: CASSSAKVQPQHF
CDR3nt: TGTGCCAGCAGCTCCGCTAAAGTTCAGCCCCAGCATTTT

v_gene: TRBV28
d_gene: NA
abundance: many
j_gene: TRBJ2-7
len: 15
CDR3aa: CASSLDIRISYEQYF
CDR3nt: TGTGCCAGCAGTCTAGACATACGGATTTCCTACGAGCAGTACTTC

v_gene: TRBV6-1
d_gene: NA
abundance: NA
j_gene: TRBJ2-3
len: 13
CDR3aa: CASDGVPFSTQYF
CDR3nt: TGTGCCAGCGATGGGGTCCCCTTTTCTACGCAGTATTTT

v_gene: TRBV24-1
d_gene: NA
abundance: NA
j_gene: TRBJ1-5
len: 15
CDR3aa: CATSLRSGVGQPQHF
CDR3nt: TGTGCCACCAGTTTACGGTCAGGGGTGGGTCAGCCCCAGCATTTT

v_gene: TRBV3-1
d_gene: NA
abundance: NA
j_gene: TRBJ2-2
len: 13
CDR3aa: CASSQDFSGELFF
CDR3nt: TGTGCCAGCAGCCAAGATTTTAGCGGGGAGCTGTTTTTT

v_gene: TRBV7-9
d_gene: NA
abundance: few
j_gene: TRBJ2-1
len: 16
CDR3aa: CASSSQGHFSHNEQFF
CDR3nt: TGTGCCAGCAGCTCCCAGGGACACTTCTCCCACAATGAGCAGTTCTTC

v_gene: TRBV20-1
d_gene: NA
abundance: few
j_gene: TRBJ2-3
len: 15
CDR3aa: CSARDLQGYTDTQYF
CDR3nt: TGCAGTGCTAGAGATTTACAGGGTTACACAGATACGCAGTATTTT

v_gene: TRBV7-9
d_gene: NA
abundance: few
j_gene: TRBJ2-7
len: 14
CDR3aa: CASRLGQNPYEQYF
CDR3nt: TGTGCCAGCAGACTAGGACAAAATCCTTACGAGCAGTACTTC

v_gene: TRBV6-1
d_gene: NA
abundance: NA
j_gene: TRBJ2-1
len: 16
CDR3aa: CASRTSGTFSYNEQFF
CDR3nt: TGTGCCAGCAGAACCTCCGGGACTTTCTCCTACAATGAGCAGTTCTTC

v_gene: TRBV30
d_gene: TRBD1
abundance: many
j_gene: TRBJ2-7
len: 15
CDR3aa: CAWRGGDRGHYEQYF
CDR3nt: TGTGCCTGGAGGGGGGGAGACAGGGGGCATTACGAGCAGTACTTC

v_gene: TRBV27
d_gene: TRBD1
abundance: many
j_gene: TRBJ2-7
len: 16
CDR3aa: CASSPFSRDRGNEQYF
CDR3nt: TGTGCCAGCAGCCCATTTAGTCGGGACAGGGGTAACGAGCAGTACTTC

v_gene: TRBV29-1
d_gene: TRBD1
abundance: NA
j_gene: TRBJ1-4
len: 13
CDR3aa: CSVGGAGGEKLFF
CDR3nt: TGCAGCGTTGGGGGGGCAGGGGGTGAAAAACTGTTTTTT

v_gene: TRBV7-6
d_gene: NA
abundance: many
j_gene: TRBJ2-1
len: 17
CDR3aa: CASSPTLRGTGYNEQFF
CDR3nt: TGTGCCAGCAGCCCAACCCTCCGGGGTACCGGCTACAATGAGCAGTTCTTC

v_gene: TRBV15
d_gene: NA
abundance: few
j_gene: TRBJ2-7
len: 12
CDR3aa: CATSRDLREQYF
CDR3nt: TGTGCCACCAGCAGAGATTTACGCGAGCAGTACTTC

v_gene: TRBV7-9
d_gene: NA
abundance: many
j_gene: TRBJ2-4
len: 13
CDR3aa: CASAGPAKNIQYF
CDR3nt: TGTGCCAGCGCAGGCCCAGCCAAAAACATTCAGTACTTC

v_gene: TRBV12-3/TRBV12-4
d_gene: NA
abundance: many
j_gene: TRBJ1-2
len: 16
CDR3aa: CASSFRRPIEGYGYTF
CDR3nt: TGTGCCAGCAGTTTCAGGCGACCTATCGAGGGGTATGGCTACACCTTC

v_gene: TRBV27
d_gene: NA
abundance: many
j_gene: TRBJ2-7
len: 16
CDR3aa: CASSLFLSREHGGQYF
CDR3nt: TGTGCCAGCAGTTTATTTCTCTCCCGGGAACACGGGGGGCAGTACTTC

v_gene: TRBV18
d_gene: NA
abundance: NA
j_gene: TRBJ1-4
len: 16
CDR3aa: CASSLYQGATNEKLFF
CDR3nt: TGTGCCAGCTCACTTTACCAGGGTGCAACTAATGAAAAACTGTTTTTT

v_gene: TRBV5-1
d_gene: TRBD1
abundance: NA
j_gene: TRBJ1-5
len: 16
CDR3aa: CASSPGAGGFGQPQHF
CDR3nt: TGCGCCAGCAGCCCTGGGGCAGGGGGATTCGGTCAGCCCCAGCATTTT

v_gene: TRBV7-6
d_gene: TRBD2
abundance: many
j_gene: TRBJ2-3
len: 15
CDR3aa: CASSLASGGSDTQYF
CDR3nt: TGTGCCAGCAGCTTAGCTAGCGGGGGCTCAGATACGCAGTATTTT

v_gene: TRBV7-9
d_gene: TRBD1
abundance: NA
j_gene: TRBJ2-7
len: 17
CDR3aa: CASSLIYGQGLFDEQYF
CDR3nt: TGTGCCAGCAGCTTAATATATGGACAGGGGTTATTCGACGAGCAGTACTTC

v_gene: TRBV7-2
d_gene: TRBD1
abundance: many
j_gene: TRBJ1-1
len: 14
CDR3aa: CASRRGQADTEAFF
CDR3nt: TGTGCCAGCAGAAGAGGACAGGCCGACACTGAAGCTTTCTTT

v_gene: TRBV19
d_gene: TRBD2
abundance: NA
j_gene: TRBJ2-1
len: 16
CDR3aa: CASSIWGAGGYNEQFF
CDR3nt: TGTGCCAGTAGTATTTGGGGGGCGGGGGGCTACAATGAGCAGTTCTTC

v_gene: TRBV19
d_gene: TRBD1
abundance: many
j_gene: TRBJ2-2
len: 15
CDR3aa: CASSTGTGGTGELFF
CDR3nt: TGTGCCAGTAGTACCGGGACAGGGGGCACCGGGGAGCTGTTTTTT

v_gene: TRBV28
d_gene: NA
abundance: many
j_gene: TRBJ1-1
len: 14
CDR3aa: CASSFNPRALEAFF
CDR3nt: TGTGCCAGCAGTTTTAATCCTAGGGCCCTTGAAGCTTTCTTT

v_gene: TRBV10-2
d_gene: NA
abundance: NA
j_gene: TRBJ1-1
len: 17
CDR3aa: CASTANQRVTRNTEAFF
CDR3nt: TGCGCCAGCACCGCCAATCAGAGGGTAACCAGAAACACTGAAGCTTTCTTT

v_gene: TRBV27
d_gene: TRBD2
abundance: many
j_gene: TRBJ2-3
len: 17
CDR3aa: CASSLQSSGGSTDTQYF
CDR3nt: TGTGCCAGCAGTTTACAGTCTAGCGGGGGGAGCACAGATACGCAGTATTTT

v_gene: TRBV12-3/TRBV12-4
d_gene: TRBD2
abundance: few
j_gene: TRBJ2-7
len: 18
CDR3aa: CASSRTSGGPESFYEQYF
CDR3nt: TGTGCCAGCAGCCGGACTAGCGGGGGGCCCGAAAGCTTCTACGAGCAGTACTTC

v_gene: TRBV28
d_gene: NA
abundance: many
j_gene: TRBJ1-4
len: 14
CDR3aa: CATLGFGDDEKLFF
CDR3nt: TGTGCCACCCTTGGGTTCGGGGACGATGAAAAACTGTTTTTT

v_gene: TRBV20-1
d_gene: NA
abundance: once
j_gene: TRBJ2-3
len: 13
CDR3aa: CSARLEHADTQYF
CDR3nt: TGCAGTGCTAGACTAGAGCACGCAGATACGCAGTATTTT

v_gene: TRBV5-1
d_gene: NA
abundance: NA
j_gene: TRBJ2-1
len: 13
CDR3aa: CASMESESGGQFF
CDR3nt: TGCGCCAGCATGGAAAGTGAGAGCGGTGGGCAGTTCTTC